Shown below are 26 T cell receptor beta chains from a single sample sequenced in a study of PD-L1 blockade in urothelial cancer. Using immunoSEQ multiplex PCR, the repertoire was profiled, and TCRdb retains in-frame clones only, with some absent. The top ten clones hold over 1.5% of a sample with around 110,000 clones, around nine tenths of them seen once. Time point in this sample: peripheral blood 6 weeks after treatment start. The source material was PBMCs, sampled around atezolizumab (anti-PD-L1) treatment. The source is a man aged 55 to 70 with urothelial cancer.

The rearrangement uses TRBV21-1 and TRBJ1-5; the table names TRBD1, a call not compared with the DNA. TRBV21-1 is a known pseudogene. The CDR3 has 15 amino acids. This CDR3 reads CASSLPGVGNQPQHF. The CDR3 DNA is TGTGCCAGCAGCCTTCCAGGGGTAGGAAATCAGCCCCAGCATTTT.

The J gene is TRBJ2-3, the V gene TRBV7-3; weak D call: TRBD2 (5 bases). The ends were cut back, 1 base at V and 6 bases at J, with 11 bases in the middle. Germline V gene lookup returns CDR1 SGHTA and CDR2 FQGTGA. The CDR3 length is 14 residues. The DNA for the CDR3 is TGTGCCAGCAGCTTAATCGGGGAATCGGATACGCAGTATTTT. This sequence encodes CASSLIGESDTQYF.

The chain links TRBV4-2 to TRBJ2-3, with TRBD2 matching 13 bases. Germline CDR1 and CDR2: LGHNA and YNFKEQ. J lost 6 bases, V lost 0 bases, and 6 bases had no gene match. The CDR3 runs to 17 residues. Here the CDR3 reads CASSQEGLAGEGDTQYF. Here the CDR3 DNA reads TGTGCCAGCAGCCAAGAAGGACTAGCGGGGGAGGGGGATACGCAGTATTTT.

Only one count was recorded for this clone. V is TRBV19 and J is TRBJ2-1, with TRBD2 matching over 10 bases. Trimming took 2 bases from V and 9 from J; bases not matched to a gene: 7. Germline V gene sequence: CDR1 LNHDA, CDR2 SQIVND (reference sequence). CDR3 length equals 15 residues. This CDR3 reads CASSIKAGGGGEQFF. The CDR3 coding sequence is TGTGCCAGTAGTATAAAAGCGGGAGGGGGAGGTGAGCAGTTCTTC.

The rearrangement joins TRBV9 to TRBJ2-1; a possible D gene is TRBD2 (6 bases). The CDR3 has 14 amino acids. The V gene's germline CDR1 is SGDLS and CDR2 YYNGEE. Trimming took 3 bases from V and 6 from J, leaving 13 bases between them. The CDR3 DNA reads TGTGCCAGCAGCGGGACTACGGCAGTCAATGAGCAGTTCTTC. Translating it yields CASSGTTAVNEQFF.

V usage is TRBV7-8 and J usage is TRBJ1-6; D is unresolved. This CDR3 has 15 amino acids. V lost 1 base, J lost 7 bases, and 11 bases lay in between. Germline loops: CDR1 SGHVS, CDR2 FQNEAQ. CDR3: CASSLGEGGNSPLHF. CDR3 nucleotide sequence: TGTGCCAGCAGCTTAGGTGAGGGAGGAAATTCACCCCTCCACTTT.

The chain employs TRBV6-6 and TRBJ2-7; 8 bases fit TRBD1. The germline V gene has CDR1 MNHNY and CDR2 SVGAGI (reference sequence). CDR3 length: 15 residues. Trimming cost V 4 bases and J 0 bases; bases outside gene matches: 5. In DNA, the CDR3 is TGTGCCAGCAGTTTTCCCGGGACAGGCTCCTACGAGCAGTACTTC. This translates into CASSFPGTGSYEQYF.

The gene calls are TRBV28 and TRBJ1-1; D is uncertain. The CDR3 contains 15 residues. Trimming removed 8 bases from V and 0 bases from J, with 16 bases in between. Germline V CDR1 and CDR2: MDHEN, SYDVKM. In DNA, the CDR3 is TGTGCCAGCGAGAGGCGGGAGGGAATGAACACTGAAGCTTTCTTT. This encodes CASERREGMNTEAFF.

The chain carries TRBV6-1 and TRBJ2-5, with 9 bases that match TRBD2. The V segment lost 0 bases and the J segment 5 bases; nucleotides outside the gene matches: 7. Germline loops: CDR1 MNHNS, CDR2 SASEGT. The CDR3 covers 16 residues. The CDR3 is CASSEAGGGAFETQYF. The CDR3 nucleotides are TGTGCCAGCAGTGAAGCCGGCGGGGGGGCGTTTGAGACCCAGTACTTC.

The chain joins TRBV9 to TRBJ2-7; TRBD2 agrees at 11 bases. Per germline, CDR1 SGDLS and CDR2 YYNGEE. Unmatched junction bases numbered 7, after V lost 2 bases and J lost 6 bases. CDR3 size: 15 residues. CDR3 nucleotides: TGTGCCAGCAGCGTTAGCGGGGGGGCTTTGGGCGAGCAGTACTTC. Amino acid sequence: CASSVSGGALGEQYF. Full variable domain (outside the CDR3, taken from reference TRBV9 and TRBJ2-7): DSGVTQTPKHLITATGQRVTLRCSPRSGDLSVYWYQQSLDQGLQFLIQYYNGEERAKGNILERFSAQQFPDLHSELNLSSLELGDSALYFCASSVSGGALGEQYFGPGTRLTVT.

The rearrangement links TRBV18 to TRBJ2-3; TRBD1 agrees at 8 bases. With 0 bases clipped from V and 5 bases from J, the junction kept 7 bases outside the gene matches. The length of the CDR3 is 16 residues. Germline V gene data show CDR1 as KGHSH and CDR2 as LQKENI. The CDR3 DNA reads TGTGCCAGCTCACCACCCCGGGCAGGGGGCAGAGATACGCAGTATTTT. This codes for CASSPPRAGGRDTQYF.

This sequence joins TRBV28 and TRBJ2-2; perhaps TRBD2 as D (5 bases). Trimming removed 6 bases from V and 1 base from J, with 6 bases in between. This CDR3 is built from 13 residues. The V gene's germline CDR1 is MDHEN and CDR2 SYDVKM. In nucleotides, the CDR3 is TGTGCCAGCAGGGCGGGGAACACCGGGGAGCTGTTTTTT. Translated, it gives CASRAGNTGELFF.

CDR3 region: CASSYPGLEEQFF. The CDR3 DNA reads as TGTGCCAGCAGTTACCCCGGACTAGAAGAGCAGTTCTTC. The rearrangement joins TRBV6-5 to TRBJ2-1, with 7 bases fitting TRBD2. Germline trimming cut 2 bases from V and 10 bases from J; bases unmatched to any gene: 5. The CDR3 totals 13 residues. Germline values: CDR1 MNHEY, CDR2 SVGAGI.

This chain links TRBV6-5 with TRBJ2-2, with D perhaps TRBD2 (6 bases). The CDR3 is made up of 16 amino acids. The V gene's germline CDR1 is MNHEY and CDR2 SVGAGI. V was pared by 2 bases and J by 5 bases, with 15 bases between. CDR3 in DNA: TGTGCCAGCAGTTACGGGGACTTGACCCTAACCGGGGAGCTGTTTTTT. Its protein product is CASSYGDLTLTGELFF.

V usage is TRBV28 and J usage is TRBJ1-1; TRBD1 agrees at 7 bases. Germline loops: CDR1 MDHEN, CDR2 SYDVKM. The CDR3 loop spans 14 amino acids. V dropped 3 bases and J dropped 5; count of bases not matched to a gene: 6. CDR3 nucleotide sequence: TGTGCCAGCAGTTTGGGATCACAGGGGACTGAAGCTTTCTTT. As protein: CASSLGSQGTEAFF.

CDR3 in amino acids: CASSPPNFAGNTIYF. In DNA form, the CDR3 reads TGTGCCAGCAGTCCCCCAAACTTCGCCGGAAACACCATATATTTT. The chain recombines TRBV28 with TRBJ1-3; D gene uncertain. There are 15 residues in the CDR3. Germline CDR1 is MDHEN and CDR2 is SYDVKM. V was clipped by 5 bases and J by 4 bases, with 15 bases between them.

This rearrangement joins TRBV2 to TRBJ2-3; 11 nucleotides agree with TRBD2. V gave up 10 bases and J gave up 3 bases; unmatched junction bases: 3. Germline CDR1 reads SNHLY; CDR2 reads FYNNEI. The CDR3 runs to 13 residues. CDR3 DNA: TGTGCCACAGGACTAGCGGGTACAGATACGCAGTATTTT. This codes for CATGLAGTDTQYF.

The CDR3 region is CASSDTEAFF. In DNA, the CDR3 is TGTGCCAGCTCTGACACTGAAGCTTTCTTT. V is TRBV28 and J is TRBJ1-1, with D uncertain. Trimming took off 8 bases at V and 3 bases at J, with 4 bases between the two ends. Germline V CDR1 and CDR2: MDHEN, SYDVKM. This CDR3 has 10 residues.

The chain combines TRBV5-4 with TRBJ2-4; 10 bases are shared with TRBD1. Germline V gene lookup returns CDR1 SGHNT and CDR2 YYREEE (reference sequence). J was trimmed by 6 bases and V by 3 bases; bases with no gene match: 6. CDR3 length equals 15 residues. The CDR3 is CASSSGQGISNIQYF. CDR3 nucleotide sequence: TGTGCCAGCAGCTCGGGACAGGGGATTTCAAACATTCAGTACTTC.

The chain links TRBV4-2 to TRBJ1-3; TRBD1 agrees at 11 bases. Germline V gene lookup returns CDR1 LGHNA and CDR2 YNFKEQ. This CDR3 is built from 16 residues. V lost 1 base, J lost 8 bases, and 7 bases stayed unmatched. CDR3 loop: CASSQGGQGAPDTIYF. CDR3 bases: TGTGCCAGCAGCCAAGGAGGACAGGGGGCCCCGGACACCATATATTTT.

The CDR3 coding sequence is TGTGCCAGCAGCTCATCAACCGGGACAGGGGGTTGGAAGACCCAGTACTTC. This gives the protein CASSSSTGTGGWKTQYF. This rearrangement joins TRBV14 to TRBJ2-5; 11 nucleotides match TRBD1. Germline V gene sequence: CDR1 SGHDN, CDR2 FVKESK. Trimming removed 5 bases from V and 6 bases from J; junction bases left unmatched: 14. The CDR3 totals 17 residues.

The chain's CDR3 is CASSFDRGVETQYF. CDR3 nucleotide sequence: TGTGCCAGCAGCTTCGACAGGGGAGTGGAGACCCAGTACTTC. The chain is built from TRBV7-2 and TRBJ2-5, with 8 bases lining up with TRBD1. V was pared by 3 bases and J by 5 bases, with 5 bases of the junction left unmatched. From germline, CDR1 is SGHTA and CDR2 FQGNSA. The CDR3 has 14 residues.

The chain links TRBV5-6 to TRBJ2-7; 8 bases are shared with TRBD1. V was clipped by 2 bases and J by 3 bases; unmatched bases: 7. Germline lookup yields CDR1 SGHDT and CDR2 YYEEEE. This CDR3 has 15 amino acids. For the CDR3, the DNA is TGTGCCAGCAGCTTTGTAACAGGGGGTTACTACGAGCAGTACTTC. As protein: CASSFVTGGYYEQYF. Looking up the rest from reference TRBV5-6 and TRBJ2-7 gives the full variable domain: DAGVTQSPTHLIKTRGQQVTLRCSPKSGHDTVSWYQQALGQGPQFIFQYYEEEERQRGNFPDRFSGHQFPNYSSELNVNALLLGDSALYLCASSFVTGGYYEQYFGPGTRLTVT.

This rearrangement joins TRBV9 to TRBJ2-1; 10 bases are shared with TRBD2. This CDR3 is built from 15 residues. Germline V CDR1 and CDR2: SGDLS, YYNGEE. The J segment lost 5 bases and the V segment lost 3 bases, leaving 5 bases of the junction unmatched. DNA for the CDR3: TGTGCCAGCAGCGAGTCCGGGACTAGCGACAATGAGCAGTTCTTC. Its translation: CASSESGTSDNEQFF. Variable domain in full (rest from reference TRBV9 and TRBJ2-1): DSGVTQTPKHLITATGQRVTLRCSPRSGDLSVYWYQQSLDQGLQFLIQYYNGEERAKGNILERFSAQQFPDLHSELNLSSLELGDSALYFCASSESGTSDNEQFFGPGTRLTVL.

The chain recombines TRBV5-1 with TRBJ2-3; D may be TRBD2 (5 bases). Trimming left V 4 bases short and J 1 base short, with 13 bases between. The CDR3 runs 15 residues. The germline V gene has CDR1 SGHRS and CDR2 YFSETQ. CDR3 residues: CASSAGSYGTDTQYF. CDR3 in DNA: TGCGCCAGCAGCGCTGGGAGTTACGGCACAGATACGCAGTATTTT.

V is TRBV6-1 and J is TRBJ1-4; D may be TRBD1 (5 bases). The length of the CDR3 is 15 residues. Trimming left V 8 bases short and J 7 bases short, with 20 bases between. Germline values: CDR1 MNHNS, CDR2 SASEGT. CDR3 residues: CASSPLGGSREKLFF. For the CDR3, the DNA is TGTGCCAGCTCACCCCTCGGGGGTTCTCGTGAAAAACTGTTTTTT.